This T cell receptor beta chain is from a study of Graves' ophthalmopathy and Graves' hyperthyroidism. Notes on the study in general: Blood contained most expanded thyroid clonotypes exceeding 0.001 frequency.

Clinical symptoms, serum thyroxine, TRAb, thyroid ultrasound and orbital computed tomography were relied on for diagnosis. This CDR3 region has 14 residues. Germline V lookup: CDR1 LNHDA, CDR2 SQIVND (reference sequence). V was trimmed by 3 bases and J by 4 bases, leaving 9 bases between them. Beta-chain TCR CDR3 regions were amplified from RNA transcripts. The authors performed first-round RT-PCR with HTBI primers and then a second-round multiplex PCR. TCRdb called the multiplex PCR reads again in MiXCR, with one record for every CDR3 protein. This sample has 40,000 to 45,000 distinct CDR3 sequences, with about 50% found just once. On this clonotype: The antigen remains undetermined.

The sequence derives from an adult man with Graves' ophthalmopathy. The genes are TRBV19 and TRBJ2-2; D is ambiguous. Sequencing was done on a sample of peripheral blood. Here the CDR3 DNA reads TGTGCCAGTAGTATCCTTTTGGGCACCGGGGAGCTGTTTTTT. This gives the protein CASSILLGTGELFF.